This TCR beta chain was sequenced during a study of cytomegalovirus exposure and HLA in healthy donors. With 5 bases clipped from V and 3 bases from J, the junction kept 3 bases outside the gene matches. The CDR3 covers 13 residues. The germline gives CDR1 LNHDA, CDR2 SQIVND (reference sequence). Study-wide findings and caveats: Some TCR beta chains (164 of them) were listed as cytomegalovirus-associated.

13 Jbeta primers and 60 Vbeta primers were used for the PCR. The method was immunoSEQ multiplex PCR; TCRdb's version includes in-frame clones alone and lacks a portion of them. Of roughly 150,000 clones detected, roughly 73% appear once; the ten largest clones hold approximately 11%. Worth noting for this clone: What it binds is unknown.

This receptor was taken from a man younger than 35 in good health and CMV-seropositive. The V and J genes are TRBV19 and TRBJ2-7, with 8 bases lining up with TRBD1. The specimen sequenced was PBMCs. The CDR3 coding sequence is TGTGCCAGTAGTTTTGGACAGGGCTACGAGCAGTACTTC. Translating gives CASSFGQGYEQYF.